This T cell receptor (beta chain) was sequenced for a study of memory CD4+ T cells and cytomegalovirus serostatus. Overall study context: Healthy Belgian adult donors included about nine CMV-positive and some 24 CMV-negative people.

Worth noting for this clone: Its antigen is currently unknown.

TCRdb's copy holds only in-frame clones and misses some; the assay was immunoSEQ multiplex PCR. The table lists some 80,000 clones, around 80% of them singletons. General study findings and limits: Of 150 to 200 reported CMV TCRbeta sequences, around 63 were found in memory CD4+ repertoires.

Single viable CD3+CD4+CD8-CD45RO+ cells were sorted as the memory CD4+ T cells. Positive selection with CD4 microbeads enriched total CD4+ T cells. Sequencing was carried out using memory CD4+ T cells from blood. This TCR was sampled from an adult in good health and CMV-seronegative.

DNA of the CDR3: TGCGCCAGCAGCCAAGATCGGCGGGCGGGGGGTTCAGGTGAGCAGTTCTTC. This sequence encodes CASSQDRRAGGSGEQFF. The chain has TRBV4-1 and TRBJ2-1; TRBD2 aligns across 8 bases. This CDR3 spans 17 amino acids. Looked up from germline, CDR1 is MGHRA and CDR2 is YSYEKL. V shed 0 bases, J shed 9 bases, and the junction held 13 bases outside the gene matches.